These T cell receptor beta chains were read from a single sample in a study of blood T cell repertoires in COVID-19. Method: immunoSEQ multiplex PCR; TCRdb's copy keeps in-frame clones and lacks some. The sample comprises roughly 71,000 clones, approximately 84% of which are singletons, and about 10% rests with the top ten. Sequenced input: peripheral blood. These receptors all come from a man between 45 and 60 years old with active COVID-19. Both conserved end residues are part of each CDR3. The order of the fields is V gene, J gene, D gene, CDR3 length, clone size, CDR3 protein, CDR3 DNA. The D gene is left open where the match is weak. Clone size is stated in some rows and not others, as once, few, many or a class when expanded.

V: TRBV7-2
J: TRBJ1-2
D: TRBD1
length: 19
size: NA
CDR3: CASSLHAGMGQGNNYGYTF
DNA: TGTGCCAGCAGCTTACACGCGGGGATGGGACAGGGAAACAACTATGGCTACACCTTC

V: TRBV2
J: TRBJ2-1
D: TRBD2
length: 16
size: NA
CDR3: CASSAGGGRIYNEQFF
DNA: TGTGCCAGCAGTGCGGGGGGCGGGAGGATCTACAATGAGCAGTTCTTC

V: TRBV19
J: TRBJ2-7
D: TRBD2
length: 17
size: NA
CDR3: CASSIEVGGRFTYEQYF
DNA: TGTGCCAGTAGTATAGAGGTTGGCGGGAGGTTTACCTACGAGCAGTACTTC

V: TRBV4-2
J: TRBJ1-2
D: NA
length: 14
size: NA
CDR3: CASSQGDLWYGYTF
DNA: TGTGCCAGCAGCCAAGGGGACTTATGGTATGGCTACACCTTC

V: TRBV2
J: TRBJ2-3
D: NA
length: 12
size: NA
CDR3: CASRLDTDTQYF
DNA: TGTGCCAGCAGACTAGACACAGATACGCAGTATTTT

V: TRBV5-1
J: TRBJ2-7
D: TRBD1
length: 15
size: NA
CDR3: CASRVDRLYSYEQYF
DNA: TGCGCCAGCAGAGTGGACAGGTTATATTCCTACGAGCAGTACTTC

V: TRBV6-2/TRBV6-3
J: TRBJ2-7
D: NA
length: 16
size: NA
CDR3: CASSYSGVGGIYEQYF
DNA: TGTGCCAGCAGTTACTCGGGTGTGGGGGGAATCTACGAGCAGTACTTC

V: TRBV18
J: TRBJ1-2
D: TRBD1
length: 13
size: NA
CDR3: CASSGQGNYGYTF
DNA: TGTGCCAGCTCCGGACAGGGGAACTATGGCTACACCTTC

V: TRBV4-1
J: TRBJ2-1
D: TRBD2
length: 21
size: few
CDR3: CASSHRTGSVLAGDSYNEQFF
DNA: TGCGCCAGCAGCCACCGGACAGGATCCGTTCTAGCGGGAGATTCCTACAATGAGCAGTTCTTC

V: TRBV5-4
J: TRBJ2-1
D: TRBD2
length: 16
size: NA
CDR3: CASSPVTSGLNNEQFF
DNA: TGTGCCAGCAGCCCCGTGACTAGCGGTTTGAACAATGAGCAGTTCTTC

V: TRBV30
J: TRBJ2-3
D: TRBD1
length: 13
size: NA
CDR3: CAWSGQGTDTQYF
DNA: TGTGCCTGGAGTGGACAGGGGACAGATACGCAGTATTTT

V: TRBV6-5
J: TRBJ1-5
D: NA
length: 13
size: NA
CDR3: CASSLHQGQPQHF
DNA: TGTGCCAGCAGCCTCCACCAGGGACAGCCCCAGCATTTT

V: TRBV6-6
J: TRBJ2-7
D: NA
length: 13
size: NA
CDR3: CASQDSVRYEQYF
DNA: TGTGCCAGCCAGGACAGCGTCCGCTACGAGCAGTACTTC

V: TRBV30
J: TRBJ1-5
D: NA
length: 13
size: NA
CDR3: CAWSETRDQPQHF
DNA: TGTGCCTGGAGTGAAACCCGAGATCAGCCCCAGCATTTT

V: TRBV10-3
J: TRBJ2-7
D: TRBD2
length: 17
size: once
CDR3: CAISEGLQLAGFYEQYF
DNA: TGTGCCATCAGTGAGGGCCTTCAACTAGCGGGTTTCTACGAGCAGTACTTC

V: TRBV7-6
J: TRBJ2-2
D: TRBD2
length: 15
size: NA
CDR3: CASSSILADNGELFF
DNA: TGTGCCAGCAGCTCTATACTAGCGGATAACGGGGAGCTGTTTTTT

V: TRBV12-3/TRBV12-4
J: TRBJ2-7
D: NA
length: 13
size: NA
CDR3: CASSGQNSYEQYF
DNA: TGTGCCAGCAGTGGACAGAACTCCTACGAGCAGTACTTC

V: TRBV9
J: TRBJ2-3
D: NA
length: 12
size: NA
CDR3: CASSRGTDTQYF
DNA: TGTGCCAGCAGCCGAGGGACAGATACGCAGTATTTT

V: TRBV3-1/TRBV3-2
J: TRBJ2-7
D: NA
length: 14
size: NA
CDR3: CASSQVLGPYEQYF
DNA: TGTGCCAGCAGCCAAGTGCTAGGCCCCTACGAGCAGTACTTC

V: TRBV19
J: TRBJ2-7
D: NA
length: 15
size: NA
CDR3: CASSRGSTGSYEQYF
DNA: TGTGCCAGTAGTAGGGGTTCTACAGGATCCTACGAGCAGTACTTC

V: TRBV12-5
J: TRBJ2-7
D: NA
length: 12
size: NA
CDR3: CASAQGYYEQYF
DNA: TGTGCTAGTGCCCAGGGATACTACGAGCAGTACTTC

V: TRBV21-1
J: TRBJ2-5
D: NA
length: 17
size: few
CDR3: CASSERPGQGFEETQYF
DNA: TGTGCCAGCAGCGAGAGACCGGGACAGGGATTTGAAGAGACCCAGTACTTC

V: TRBV6-5
J: TRBJ2-5
D: TRBD1
length: 13
size: NA
CDR3: CASNRDRDETQYF
DNA: TGTGCCAGCAATCGGGACAGGGACGAGACCCAGTACTTC

V: TRBV4-3
J: TRBJ1-4
D: NA
length: 16
size: NA
CDR3: CASSQESGLGGEKLFF
DNA: TGCGCCAGCAGCCAAGAATCTGGACTGGGAGGTGAAAAACTGTTTTTT

V: TRBV6-2/TRBV6-3
J: TRBJ2-3
D: TRBD2
length: 15
size: NA
CDR3: CASSYRGLAPDTQYF
DNA: TGTGCCAGCAGTTATCGAGGACTAGCACCAGATACGCAGTATTTT

V: TRBV6-2/TRBV6-3
J: TRBJ2-2
D: TRBD1
length: 15
size: NA
CDR3: CASSTRQGWTGELFF
DNA: TGTGCCAGCAGTACCCGACAGGGTTGGACCGGGGAGCTGTTTTTT

V: TRBV2
J: TRBJ2-5
D: NA
length: 14
size: NA
CDR3: CARRRARGQETQYF
DNA: TGTGCCAGGCGGAGAGCTCGGGGCCAAGAGACCCAGTACTTC

V: TRBV6-5
J: TRBJ1-2
D: NA
length: 14
size: once
CDR3: CASSQTGPNYGYTF
DNA: TGTGCCAGCAGTCAGACAGGACCTAACTATGGCTACACCTTC

V: TRBV7-6
J: TRBJ2-3
D: NA
length: 13
size: NA
CDR3: CASSEDWLLTQYF
DNA: TGTGCCAGCAGCGAAGACTGGCTTCTAACGCAGTATTTT

V: TRBV11-2
J: TRBJ2-5
D: TRBD1
length: 17
size: NA
CDR3: CASSLEAGGSPRETQYF
DNA: TGTGCCAGCAGCTTAGAGGCAGGGGGTTCCCCCAGAGAGACCCAGTACTTC

V: TRBV28
J: TRBJ1-5
D: NA
length: 13
size: NA
CDR3: CASSSLTYQPQHF
DNA: TGTGCCAGCAGTTCCCTAACCTATCAGCCCCAGCATTTT

V: TRBV7-9
J: TRBJ2-7
D: TRBD2
length: 14
size: few
CDR3: CASSLSGRLYEQYF
DNA: TGTGCCAGCAGCCTTAGCGGGAGATTATACGAGCAGTACTTC

V: TRBV19
J: TRBJ2-7
D: NA
length: 14
size: NA
CDR3: CASSIRGWGYEQYF
DNA: TGTGCCAGTAGTATAAGGGGCTGGGGTTACGAGCAGTACTTC

V: TRBV15
J: TRBJ2-1
D: TRBD2
length: 16
size: once
CDR3: CATSRDWEGARNEQFF
DNA: TGTGCCACCAGCAGAGATTGGGAGGGTGCCCGGAATGAGCAGTTCTTC

V: TRBV7-6
J: TRBJ2-3
D: NA
length: 16
size: NA
CDR3: CASSSFIGSYTDTQYF
DNA: TGTGCCAGCAGCTCCTTTATCGGGTCCTACACAGATACGCAGTATTTT

V: TRBV4-1
J: TRBJ2-5
D: TRBD2
length: 16
size: NA
CDR3: CASSQTMTSGRETQYF
DNA: TGCGCCAGCAGCCAGACTATGACTAGCGGGCGGGAGACCCAGTACTTC

V: TRBV7-2
J: TRBJ2-7
D: TRBD2
length: 15
size: NA
CDR3: CASSRRTSGFYEQYF
DNA: TGTGCCAGCAGCCGCCGGACTAGCGGGTTCTACGAGCAGTACTTC